The subject of this entry is one T cell receptor beta chain. The antigen is not known. This sample was taken from a study of OX40 agonist ivuxolimab in advanced cancers. Study-wide context: Participants, 80% to 90% male, averaged roughly 60 years of age, ranging from roughly 20 to 85. Study results and caveats: Antigen specificity of clonally expanded peripheral T cells was not established.

Clones were sequenced by immunoSEQ multiplex PCR, and TCRdb holds only the in-frame ones, with some missing. The sample yields about 69,000 clones, more than 70% seen once. Germline lookup yields CDR1 SGDLS and CDR2 YYNGEE. Losses at the gene ends were 2 bases for V and 1 base for J; bases not matched to a gene: 3. There are 15 residues in the CDR3. The gene calls are TRBV9 and TRBJ2-5; TRBD1 matches 9 bases. The input for sequencing was CD4+ or CD8+ T cells sorted from blood, taken in a trial of the OX40 agonist ivuxolimab. This receptor was obtained from an adult with an advanced solid tumor such as melanoma, head and neck, liver or kidney cancer. This CDR3 reads CASSVGDRVQETQYF. CDR3 DNA: TGTGCCAGCAGCGTTGGGGACAGGGTCCAAGAGACCCAGTACTTC.